The clone carrying this T cell receptor beta chain has ten or more counts. Its antigen is not known. CDR1 is SEHNR and CDR2 is FQNEAQ in the germline V gene (reference sequence). The CDR3 is 15 residues long. V was clipped by 5 bases and J by 6 bases; unmatched bases: 6. Time point reported: sample taken at primary tumor resection. Unsorted whole RNA from tumor, nontumor lung or frozen PBMC underwent sequencing. This entry is derived from a study of spatial heterogeneity in lung cancer. General study points: Blood contained ubiquitous expanded tumor TCRs more at resection than at follow-up.

TCRdb re-analysed the 5' RACE reads in MiXCR, keeping a single row per CDR3 protein. The sample holds 50,000 to 55,000 distinct CDR3 sequences, approximately 7% seen once. This chain joins TRBV7-9 and TRBJ2-2, with 10 bases fitting TRBD1. This TCR was sampled from a female donor with early-stage non-small cell lung cancer. Sequenced here: PBMCs, sampled at surgery. The DNA of the CDR3 is TGTGCCAGCAGCAACCCGGGACAGGGGTCCGGGGAGCTGTTTTTT. It yields the protein CASSNPGQGSGELFF.